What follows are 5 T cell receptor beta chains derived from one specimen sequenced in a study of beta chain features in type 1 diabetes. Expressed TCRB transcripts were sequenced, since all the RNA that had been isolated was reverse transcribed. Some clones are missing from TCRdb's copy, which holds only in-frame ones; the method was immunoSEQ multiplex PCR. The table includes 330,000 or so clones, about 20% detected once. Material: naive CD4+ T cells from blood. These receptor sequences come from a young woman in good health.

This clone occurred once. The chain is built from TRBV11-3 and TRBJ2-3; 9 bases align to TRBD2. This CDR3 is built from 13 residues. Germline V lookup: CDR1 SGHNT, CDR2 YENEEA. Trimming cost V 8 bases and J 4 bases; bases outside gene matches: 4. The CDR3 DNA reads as TGTGCCAGCGGAGTAGCGGGAGCAGATACGCAGTATTTT. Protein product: CASGVAGADTQYF.

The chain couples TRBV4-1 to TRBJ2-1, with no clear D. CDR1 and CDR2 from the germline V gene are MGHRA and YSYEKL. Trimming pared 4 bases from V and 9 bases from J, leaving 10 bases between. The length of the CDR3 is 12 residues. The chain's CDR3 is CASSLRTGEQFF. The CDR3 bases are TGCGCCAGCAGCCTTCGTACGGGTGAGCAGTTCTTC.

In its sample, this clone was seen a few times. The CDR3 region is CASSQGGLAGDVDGYTF. The CDR3 bases are TGCGCCAGCAGCCAAGGAGGCTTAGCAGGGGATGTGGATGGCTACACCTTC. This rearrangement joins TRBV4-1 to TRBJ1-2; perhaps TRBD1 as D (6 bases). Germline V gene data show CDR1 as MGHRA and CDR2 as YSYEKL. V was clipped by 1 base and J by 6 bases, with 21 bases between them. This CDR3 contains 17 residues.

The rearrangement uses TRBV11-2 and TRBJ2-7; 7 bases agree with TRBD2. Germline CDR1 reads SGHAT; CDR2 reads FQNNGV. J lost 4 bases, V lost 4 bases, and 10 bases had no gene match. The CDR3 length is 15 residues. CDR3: CASSSGRTSDYEQYF. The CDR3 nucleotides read TGTGCCAGCAGCTCCGGCCGGACTAGTGATTACGAGCAGTACTTC.

This chain's CDR3 is CASSSKGGGTYNEQFF. The CDR3 coding sequence is TGTGCCAGCAGCTCTAAGGGCGGGGGAACCTACAATGAGCAGTTCTTC. This rearrangement joins TRBV5-4 to TRBJ2-1; 7 bases align to TRBD2. The CDR3 extends over 16 amino acids. V lost 3 bases and J lost 2; bases outside the gene matches: 8. The germline V gene encodes CDR1 SGHNT and CDR2 YYREEE (reference sequence). The complete variable domain, with remaining parts taken from reference TRBV5-4 and TRBJ2-1, reads ETGVTQSPTHLIKTRGQQVTLRCSSQSGHNTVSWYQQALGQGPQFIFQYYREEENGRGNFPPRFSGLQFPNYSSELNVNALELDDSALYLCASSSKGGGTYNEQFFGPGTRLTVL.